The rows below give T cell receptor beta chains drawn from one sample of a study of blood T cell repertoires in COVID-19. Here immunoSEQ multiplex PCR was the method, and the copy in TCRdb shows in-frame clones only, minus some. The table has about 360,000 clones, around 87% seen once; the top ten hold approximately 1.8%. Sequencing was done on a sample of PBMCs or T cells enriched from blood (not recorded which). Receptor source: a man aged 35 to 55 in a cohort exposed to, infected with or recovered from COVID-19 (not recorded which). Each CDR3 is given with its conserved first and last residue. D genes are given only for firm matches. Only part of the rows carry a size: once, few, many, or a class if the clone is expanded.

clone size | J gene | V gene | CDR3 length | D gene | CDR3 DNA | CDR3 protein
- | TRBJ2-1 | TRBV27 | 13 | TRBD2 | TGTGCCAGCAGACAAAAGGCGGGGGTTGAGCAGTTCTTC | CASRQKAGVEQFF
- | TRBJ2-5 | TRBV11-2 | 15 | TRBD2 | TGTGCCAGCAGCTTCGTGACTAGCGGGATCGAGACCCAGTACTTC | CASSFVTSGIETQYF
- | TRBJ1-4 | TRBV3-1/TRBV3-2 | 14 | - | TGTGCCAGCAGCCAGTCACGGTTAGAAGAAAAACTGTTTTTT | CASSQSRLEEKLFF
- | TRBJ1-1 | TRBV4-2 | 13 | - | TGTGCCAGCAGCCAAGAGGGGAGAGCTGAAGCTTTCTTT | CASSQEGRAEAFF
- | TRBJ2-1 | TRBV5-1 | 15 | TRBD2 | TGCGCCAGCAGCTTGAGTGGGAGGGCCATTATTGAGCAGTTCTTC | CASSLSGRAIIEQFF
once | TRBJ1-6 | TRBV5-4 | 16 | TRBD1 | TGTGCCAGCAGCCAAAATACCGGGACAGAGAATTCACCCCTCCACTTT | CASSQNTGTENSPLHF
- | TRBJ2-3 | TRBV10-3 | 15 | TRBD2 | TGTGCCATCAGTAAGAGGACTAGCGGCACAGATACGCAGTATTTT | CAISKRTSGTDTQYF
- | TRBJ2-7 | TRBV20-1 | 15 | TRBD2 | TGCAGTGCTAGTGGGGGACTAGCGGGAACCTACGAGCAGTACTTC | CSASGGLAGTYEQYF
- | TRBJ1-2 | TRBV29-1 | 11 | - | TGCAGCGTTGTCAGGGACTATGGCTACACCTTC | CSVVRDYGYTF
once | TRBJ2-6 | TRBV19 | 18 | - | TGTGCCAGTAGTACCCGGGACTTTGTGAGCTCTGGGGCCAACGTCCTGACTTTC | CASSTRDFVSSGANVLTF
- | TRBJ1-3 | TRBV19 | 17 | - | TGTGCCAGTAGTCACCGGGACATCCCTTACTCTGGAAACACCATATATTTT | CASSHRDIPYSGNTIYF
once | TRBJ1-5 | TRBV10-3 | 15 | - | TGTGCCATCAGGGGGGGAACCGGGACCAATCAGCCCCAGCATTTT | CAIRGGTGTNQPQHF
- | TRBJ1-1 | TRBV4-2 | 14 | - | TGTGCCAGCAGCCAACAGGGAAGGGGGACTGAAGCTTTCTTT | CASSQQGRGTEAFF
- | TRBJ2-1 | TRBV5-1 | 15 | TRBD2 | TGCGCCAGCCGGACTAGCGGGAGCTCCTACAATGAGCAGTTCTTC | CASRTSGSSYNEQFF
once | TRBJ1-4 | TRBV5-1 | 14 | TRBD1 | TGCGCCAGCAGCTTGACAGGGGGCGATGAAAAACTGTTTTTT | CASSLTGGDEKLFF
- | TRBJ1-2 | TRBV7-2 | 14 | TRBD1 | TGTGCCAGCAGCCCCAGGGACAGGCGGAATGGCTACACCTTC | CASSPRDRRNGYTF
once | TRBJ2-5 | TRBV30 | 15 | TRBD2 | TGTGCCTGGAACACCGGGACTAGCGATCAGGGGACCCAGTACTTC | CAWNTGTSDQGTQYF
- | TRBJ2-2 | TRBV5-1 | 16 | TRBD2 | TGCGCCAGCAGACCCCCTAGCGGGGTAACGGCCGGGGAGCTGTTTTTT | CASRPPSGVTAGELFF
- | TRBJ2-3 | TRBV28 | 15 | TRBD2 | TGTGCCAGCAGTTCAACCGGGACTAGGGCAGATACGCAGTATTTT | CASSSTGTRADTQYF
- | TRBJ2-7 | TRBV18 | 16 | TRBD2 | TGTGCCAGCTCACCACTTTCGGGAGGTTCCTCCTACGAGCAGTACTTC | CASSPLSGGSSYEQYF
few | TRBJ2-5 | TRBV18 | 20 | TRBD1 | TGTGCCAGCTCACCACCACGGGGACAGGGAAGCAGGCGGGATTCAGAGACCCAGTACTTC | CASSPPRGQGSRRDSETQYF
- | TRBJ2-3 | TRBV5-6 | 14 | - | TGTGCCAGCAGCTGGGCAGGGGGGACAGATACGCAGTATTTT | CASSWAGGTDTQYF
- | TRBJ2-7 | TRBV6-5 | 15 | - | TGTGCCAGCAGTTACTCGGGACATCAGACCTACGAGCAGTACTTC | CASSYSGHQTYEQYF
- | TRBJ2-7 | TRBV5-1 | 17 | TRBD1 | TGCGCCAGCAGCTCAAATCCTCCCGGGACAGGGGGCTACGAGCAGTACTTC | CASSSNPPGTGGYEQYF
- | TRBJ2-7 | TRBV4-1 | 15 | TRBD2 | TGCGCCAGCAGGGAAACTAGCGGGAACTCCTACGAGCAGTACTTC | CASRETSGNSYEQYF
- | TRBJ2-4 | TRBV3-1/TRBV3-2 | 15 | TRBD2 | TGTGCCAGCAGCCTTAGCGGGAGTGCCAAAAACATTCAGTACTTC | CASSLSGSAKNIQYF
- | TRBJ2-3 | TRBV30 | 14 | TRBD2 | TGTGCCTGGAGTGGTAGCGGGGTCACAGATACGCAGTATTTT | CAWSGSGVTDTQYF
- | TRBJ1-2 | TRBV14 | 12 | TRBD1 | TGTGCCAGCAGCCTGACAGGGCTCGGCTACACCTTC | CASSLTGLGYTF
- | TRBJ1-2 | TRBV27 | 16 | TRBD1 | TGTGCCAGCAGTTTATCCCCCAGGGGGTATAACTATGGCTACACCTTC | CASSLSPRGYNYGYTF
- | TRBJ2-2 | TRBV6-4 | 17 | - | TGTGCCAGCAGTGATTTAGCGCAACCTCCCTTCACCGGGGAGCTGTTTTTT | CASSDLAQPPFTGELFF
- | TRBJ1-2 | TRBV6-5 | 13 | - | TGTGCCAGCAGTTACGGCAGGAACTATGGCTACACCTTC | CASSYGRNYGYTF
- | TRBJ2-1 | TRBV4-1 | 14 | - | TGCGCCAGCAGCCAGCCGACGCGAGGGTATGAGCAGTTCTTC | CASSQPTRGYEQFF
- | TRBJ2-7 | TRBV7-8 | 15 | TRBD2 | TGTGCCAGCAGCTTTCTAGCGGGTAGCTCCTACGAGCAGTACTTC | CASSFLAGSSYEQYF
few | TRBJ2-7 | TRBV10-3 | 14 | - | TGTGCCATCAGTGACCCCCGGGAGAACTACGAGCAGTACTTC | CAISDPRENYEQYF
- | TRBJ2-1 | TRBV11-2 | 15 | TRBD2 | TGTGCCAGCAGCCCGCGACTAGCGGGAGGGAATGAGCAGTTCTTC | CASSPRLAGGNEQFF
- | TRBJ1-5 | TRBV3-1/TRBV3-2 | 14 | - | TGTGCCAGCAGCCAGGCGGGGAAGCGTCAGCCCCAGCATTTT | CASSQAGKRQPQHF
once | TRBJ1-1 | TRBV7-9 | 14 | TRBD1 | TGTGCCAGCAGCTCGGGACAGCTGAACACTGAAGCTTTCTTT | CASSSGQLNTEAFF
few | TRBJ1-6 | TRBV28 | 14 | - | TGTGCCAGCAGTTTAAGGACAGAGAATTCACCCCTCCACTTT | CASSLRTENSPLHF
- | TRBJ2-1 | TRBV7-9 | 17 | - | TGTGCCAGCAGGAGTGAGGCTAGAATTGAGTCCTACAATGAGCAGTTCTTC | CASRSEARIESYNEQFF
- | TRBJ2-4 | TRBV28 | 16 | - | TGTGCCAGCAGTTCACTAAGGGGGGGAGCCAAAAACATTCAGTACTTC | CASSSLRGGAKNIQYF
once | TRBJ2-7 | TRBV28 | 13 | TRBD1 | TGTGCCAGCAGTTCCGGGACAGGGGTCGAGCAGTACTTC | CASSSGTGVEQYF
- | TRBJ1-5 | TRBV7-9 | 14 | TRBD1 | TGTGCCAGCAGCACAACAGGGGCCAATCAGCCCCAGCATTTT | CASSTTGANQPQHF
- | TRBJ1-3 | TRBV20-1 | 14 | - | TGCAGTGCTAGTATGGGCACAGCTGGAAACACCATATATTTT | CSASMGTAGNTIYF
- | TRBJ2-3 | TRBV18 | 15 | - | TGTGCCAGCTCACCAGCAGGGCAAAACACAGATACGCAGTATTTT | CASSPAGQNTDTQYF
- | TRBJ1-5 | TRBV5-1 | 15 | TRBD1 | TGCGCCAGCAGACTCGGGACAGGGGGCGGTCAGCCCCAGCATTTT | CASRLGTGGGQPQHF
- | TRBJ2-3 | TRBV7-7 | 15 | - | TGTGCCAGCAGCTTAGGGTTGGAGGGAACAGATACGCAGTATTTT | CASSLGLEGTDTQYF
- | TRBJ2-1 | TRBV5-1 | 16 | - | TGCGCCAGCAGCTTCCTTCAGGGAGGCTCCTACAATGAGCAGTTCTTC | CASSFLQGGSYNEQFF
once | TRBJ1-1 | TRBV7-2 | 14 | TRBD1 | TGTGCCAGCAGCCTACAGGGGGCGGACACTGAAGCTTTCTTT | CASSLQGADTEAFF
once | TRBJ1-5 | TRBV29-1 | 13 | - | TGCAGCGTTGAATACGGCAGAGGTCAGCCCCAGCATTTT | CSVEYGRGQPQHF
- | TRBJ1-6 | TRBV20-1 | 14 | - | TGCAGTGCTAGTCGGGACTTCTATAATTCACCCCTCCACTTT | CSASRDFYNSPLHF
- | TRBJ2-7 | TRBV10-3 | 12 | - | TGTGCCATCAGCCAGGGCGCGTACGAGCAGTACTTC | CAISQGAYEQYF
- | TRBJ2-1 | TRBV7-2 | 16 | TRBD2 | TGTGCCAGCAGCCCCCACCTAGCGGGAGGCTACAATGAGCAGTTCTTC | CASSPHLAGGYNEQFF
- | TRBJ2-7 | TRBV27 | 14 | - | TGTGCCAGCAGTTTGCAGGGGAAGAATTACGAGCAGTACTTC | CASSLQGKNYEQYF
- | TRBJ1-1 | TRBV5-5 | 13 | - | TGTGCCAGCCATAACATGGGGGCCGGTGAAGCTTTCTTT | CASHNMGAGEAFF